Reported below is one TCR beta chain. Authors' data handling: Amplifying reference gene primers gave estimates of nucleated cell counts. TCRdb's table, derived via immunoSEQ multiplex PCR, lists solely in-frame clones and lacks some. That table furnishes V, J and clone size, whereas the DNA furnished D and trimming. Altogether over 200,000 clones are present, about 91% being singletons, with the ten largest covering 4.5% to 5.5%. Germline V lookup: CDR1 MNHNY, CDR2 SVGAGI (reference sequence). CDR3 length equals 16 residues. V trimming: 5 bases; J trimming: 4 bases; junction bases outside the gene matches: 7. The sample belongs to a study of blood T cell repertoires in COVID-19. Study-level information: T cells, B-cell-depleted T cells, or PBMCs provided the cDNA or gDNA that served as material.

The TCR originated in a woman in her thirties or forties with acute or convalescent COVID-19. The V and J genes are TRBV6-6 and TRBJ2-1; 11 bases are shared with TRBD2. Source material: peripheral blood. Here the CDR3 DNA reads TGTGCCAGCAGTCCGCCGGGACTAGCGGCTTACAATGAGCAGTTCTTC. Residues: CASSPPGLAAYNEQFF.